The entry below gives a single T cell receptor beta chain sequence along with its context. Antigen: not known. The sample originates from a study of blood T cells in healthy people across ages. Points from the study as a whole: Bulk PBMC profiling left naive and antigen-experienced comparisons inconclusive. The diversity estimates, figures obtained from one million T cells, were considered underestimates. Significant beta diversity loss was already apparent by age roughly 40, declining roughly linearly.

This CDR3 spans 12 amino acids. CDR1 and CDR2 (germline): DFQATT, SNEGSKA (reference sequence). Combining a sample-barcoded 5' primer with a J-beta primer mix, a second PCR ran for roughly 7 to 11 cycles. TCRdb ran MiXCR on the 5' RACE reads and lists one entry per CDR3 protein. The sample has 500,000 to 700,000 distinct CDR3 sequences, around 31% seen once. The chain employs TRBV20-1 and TRBJ2-5, with TRBD1 as a possible D gene (5 bases). TRBJ2-7 matches the DNA end more closely, so the J call is doubtful. The sequence derives from a woman aged 80 or over in good health. Sequences were obtained from blood. This CDR3 reads CSATAGLDEQYF. Here the CDR3 DNA reads TGCAGTGCTACCGCAGGGTTGGACGAGCAGTACTTC.